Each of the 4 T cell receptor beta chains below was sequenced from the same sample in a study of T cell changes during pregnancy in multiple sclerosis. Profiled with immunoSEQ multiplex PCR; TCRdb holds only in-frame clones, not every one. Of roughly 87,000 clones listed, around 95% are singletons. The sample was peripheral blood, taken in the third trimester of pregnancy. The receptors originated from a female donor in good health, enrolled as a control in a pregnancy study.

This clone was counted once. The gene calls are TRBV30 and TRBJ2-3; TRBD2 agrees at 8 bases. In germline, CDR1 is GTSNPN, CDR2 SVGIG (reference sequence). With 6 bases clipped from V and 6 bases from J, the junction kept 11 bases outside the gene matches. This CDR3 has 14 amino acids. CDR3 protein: CACQRGPGGDTQYF. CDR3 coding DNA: TGTGCCTGTCAGAGAGGACCGGGGGGGGATACGCAGTATTTT. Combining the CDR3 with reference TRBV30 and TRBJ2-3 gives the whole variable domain SQTIHQWPATLVQPVGSPLSLECTVEGTSNPNLYWYRQAAGRGLQLLFYSVGIGQISSEVPQNLSASRPQDRQFILSSKKLLLSDSGFYLCACQRGPGGDTQYFGPGTRLTVL.

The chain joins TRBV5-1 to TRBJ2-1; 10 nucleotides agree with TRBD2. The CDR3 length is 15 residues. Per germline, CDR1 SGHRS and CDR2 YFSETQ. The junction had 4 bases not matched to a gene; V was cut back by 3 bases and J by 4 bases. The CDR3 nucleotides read TGCGCCAGCAGCTCCGGGACTAGCGTATACAATGAGCAGTTCTTC. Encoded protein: CASSSGTSVYNEQFF.

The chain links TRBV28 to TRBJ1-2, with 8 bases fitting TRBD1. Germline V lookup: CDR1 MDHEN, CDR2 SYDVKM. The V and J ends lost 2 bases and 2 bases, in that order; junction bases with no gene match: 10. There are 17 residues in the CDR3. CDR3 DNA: TGTGCCAGCAGTTTAGGGCCCCGACAGGGGCCCAACTATGGCTACACCTTC. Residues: CASSLGPRQGPNYGYTF.

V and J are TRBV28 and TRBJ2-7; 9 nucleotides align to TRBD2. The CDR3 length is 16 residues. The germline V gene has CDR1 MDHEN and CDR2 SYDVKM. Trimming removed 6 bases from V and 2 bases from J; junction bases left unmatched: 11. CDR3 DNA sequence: TGTGCCAGCAGGAAGCCGGGACTAGCCCAAACCTACGAGCAGTACTTC. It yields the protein CASRKPGLAQTYEQYF.